These T cell receptor beta chains were read from a single sample in a study of Tregs in tolerant kidney transplant recipients. Assay: immunoSEQ multiplex PCR; the TCRdb copy retains only in-frame clones and omits some. The sample yields roughly 66,000 clones, 92% seen once. This specimen was CD8+ T cells from blood, taken before the transplant. These TCRs come from a human donor who received a combined kidney and bone marrow transplant. The conserved cysteine and the conserved F or W are not part of the CDR3 here. Fields, in order: V gene, CDR3 length, J gene, CDR3 protein.

TRBV4-3,13,TRBJ1-2,ASSQDLAGLNGYT
TRBV21-1,15,TRBJ1-5,ASSKAWGLTSNQPQH
TRBV7-9,16,TRBJ2-6,ASSFPPGQTSGANVLT
TRBV7-6,15,TRBJ1-5,ASSLNPQGQTNQPQH
TRBV14,16,TRBJ1-1,ASSLLAGGMRLNTEAF
TRBV5-4,13,TRBJ2-2,ASSPSGGEAGELF
TRBV7-6,12,TRBJ2-7,ASSPGGGSYEQY
TRBV28,12,TRBJ1-2,ASIRGVANYGYT
TRBV19,13,TRBJ2-1,ANSRARSSYNEQF
TRBV27,12,TRBJ2-4,ASRGALAKNIQY
TRBV7-9,10,TRBJ2-1,ASSLDRNEQF
TRBV5-6,11,TRBJ1-6,ASSGGTGSPLH
TRBV5-8,11,TRBJ2-7,AGSSTSGGEQY
TRBV27,14,TRBJ2-3,ASTQLAGGVGDTQY
TRBV28,11,TRBJ1-3,ATSGFSGNTIY
TRBV11-2,12,TRBJ2-2,ASSLQVGAGELF
TRBV5-3,14,TRBJ2-1,ARSLVRNKGHNEQF
TRBV21-1,14,TRBJ1-5,ASSKNRTGRNQPQH
TRBV5-4,13,TRBJ1-3,ASSFGTNPGNTIY
TRBV2,10,TRBJ2-7,ASRAGGDEQY
TRBV4-1,12,TRBJ1-2,ASSHGTPGVGYT
TRBV2,15,TRBJ1-4,ASSDLTDYTTNEKLF
TRBV9,11,TRBJ2-2,ASSDLNTGELF
TRBV10-3,14,TRBJ2-7,AISDTIGLAVHEQY
TRBV15,10,TRBJ1-1,ATSRVLTQAF
TRBV21-1,11,TRBJ1-2,ASSNSEAPGYT
TRBV7-9,9,TRBJ2-7,ASSPGYEQY
TRBV4-1,14,TRBJ1-1,ASSQDFQGAGTEAF
TRBV9,14,TRBJ2-3,ASSVAPSGRTDTQY
TRBV10-3,14,TRBJ1-2,AISGVSGQGSYGYT
TRBV30,11,TRBJ2-2,AWSPSGPGELF
TRBV19,12,TRBJ2-6,ASTFYSGANVLT
TRBV7-9,15,TRBJ1-6,ASSPLMRDSPFRPLH
TRBV11-2,14,TRBJ2-7,ASTPQLAVLSYEQY
TRBV4-2,15,TRBJ2-3,ASSLRLAGGQKDTQY
TRBV5-4,11,-,ASSLRTSYEQY
TRBV6-6,13,TRBJ2-3,ASSIRQGALDTQY
TRBV18,11,TRBJ2-5,ASSSGLGETQY
TRBV11-2,11,TRBJ2-7,ASSLQQNYEQY
TRBV6-1,13,TRBJ2-7,ASSDGRGRNYEQY
TRBV7-9,14,TRBJ2-7,ASSSQQGENSYEQY
TRBV6-6,14,TRBJ2-5,ASSSTPQETQETQY
TRBV5-1,13,TRBJ2-1,ASSLGLAGDNEQF
TRBV5-4,13,TRBJ2-2,ASSLGTGGLGELF
TRBV19,12,TRBJ2-1,ASSYGTDRNEQF
TRBV5-4,11,TRBJ2-3,ASSWDITDTQY
TRBV5-8,14,TRBJ2-1,ASSLLWGGVYNEQF
TRBV6-5,12,TRBJ1-1,ASTISGQNTEAF